The rows below give T cell receptor beta chains drawn from one sample of a study of molecular identifiers for immune sequencing clone quantification. Each CDR3 protein is one row after TCRdb ran MiXCR on the PCR reads. This table holds over 600,000 distinct CDR3 sequences, 20% found once. The sample comprised naive CD8+ T cells from blood, with Jurkat cell RNA spiked in. The receptor source for this set is a human donor in good health. Some libraries in this study had Jurkat cell RNA spiked in. The CDR3 runs from the conserved cysteine through the conserved F or W. D genes are given only for firm matches. Size is omitted from some rows. Given values are once, few, many or a class for expanded clones.

>TRBD1|TRBJ2-3|many|TRBV30
CAWSVGQGMMTQYF
TGTGCCTGGAGTGTAGGACAGGGAATGATGACGCAGTATTTT
>TRBD2|TRBJ2-7|many|TRBV2
CASSDALAGSYEQYF
TGTGCCAGCAGTGATGCCCTAGCGGGGTCCTACGAGCAGTACTTC
>TRBD2|TRBJ2-3|many|TRBV4-3
CASSQGTSAPDTQYF
TGCGCCAGCAGCCAAGGGACTAGCGCCCCAGATACGCAGTATTTT
>TRBD1|TRBJ2-2|many|TRBV7-9
CASSHPTGANTGELFF
TGTGCCAGCAGCCACCCGACAGGGGCCAACACCGGGGAGCTGTTTTTT
>TRBD1|TRBJ1-3|few|TRBV11-3
CASSDGTASGNTIYF
TGTGCCAGCAGCGACGGGACAGCCTCTGGAAACACCATATATTTT
>TRBD2|TRBJ2-3|many|TRBV4-3
CASSQDNSLAGTGTDTQYF
TGCGCCAGCAGCCAAGATAACTCCCTAGCGGGGACAGGCACAGATACGCAGTATTTT
>TRBD1|TRBJ1-4|-|TRBV27
CASSLSQGAANEKLFF
TGTGCCAGCAGTTTAAGCCAGGGGGCAGCTAATGAAAAACTGTTTTTT
>-|TRBJ2-1|-|TRBV2
CASSELNEQFF
TGTGCCAGCAGTGAACTCAATGAGCAGTTCTTC
>-|TRBJ1-4|many|TRBV29-1
CSVEPGLAATNEKLFF
TGCAGCGTTGAGCCCGGGTTAGCTGCAACTAATGAAAAACTGTTTTTT
>-|TRBJ2-3|many|TRBV20-1
CSARVGYTDTQYF
TGCAGTGCCCGGGTAGGGTACACAGATACGCAGTATTTT
>-|TRBJ2-5|few|TRBV4-3
CASSQDRGEQETQYF
TGCGCCAGCAGCCAAGACAGGGGGGAGCAAGAGACCCAGTACTTC
>TRBD1|TRBJ2-1|many|TRBV6-5
CASSTGQGSYNEQFF
TGCGCCAGCAGCACCGGACAGGGATCCTACAATGAGCAGTTCTTC
>TRBD1|TRBJ2-7|-|TRBV7-3
CARPGQGVTYEQYF
TGTGCCAGGCCTGGACAGGGTGTAACCTACGAGCAGTACTTC
>-|TRBJ2-7|many|TRBV30
CAWSTGGYEQYF
TGTGCCTGGAGTACCGGGGGATACGAGCAGTACTTC
>-|TRBJ1-2|-|TRBV6-6
CASSCVQGGFAGYTF
TGTGCCAGCAGTTGCGTACAGGGAGGATTTGCTGGCTACACCTTC
>TRBD2|TRBJ2-7|many|TRBV20-1
CSARWPAGGGYEQYF
TGCAGTGCTAGGTGGCCAGCGGGAGGAGGCTACGAGCAGTACTTC
>TRBD2|TRBJ2-7|once|TRBV9
CASSVGVGRQPYEQYF
TGTGCCAGCAGCGTAGGAGTCGGGAGGCAACCCTACGAGCAGTACTTC
>TRBD2|TRBJ2-3|many|TRBV7-2
CASSLGLARDTQYF
TGTGCCAGCAGCCTGGGACTAGCCAGAGATACGCAGTATTTT
>TRBD1|TRBJ2-7|many|TRBV7-9
CASSLVPGTGPYEQYF
TGTGCCAGCAGCTTAGTCCCCGGGACAGGGCCCTACGAGCAGTACTTC
>TRBD2|TRBJ2-1|few|TRBV6-2/TRBV6-3
CASSYSKLAGVQDEQFF
TGTGCCAGCAGTTACTCGAAACTAGCGGGAGTTCAGGATGAGCAGTTCTTC
>-|TRBJ1-1|many|TRBV30
CAWSVGGIWAFF
TGTGCCTGGAGTGTCGGCGGGATTTGGGCTTTCTTT
>-|TRBJ1-5|many|TRBV25-1
CASSERDSQPQHF
TGTGCCAGCAGTGAACGGGATAGTCAGCCCCAGCATTTT
>-|TRBJ2-7|few|TRBV4-1
CASSHQSSSYEQYF
TGCGCCAGCAGCCACCAGAGTAGTTCCTACGAGCAGTACTTC
>-|TRBJ1-1|many|TRBV4-1
CASSPQGGARTEAFF
TGCGCCAGCAGCCCCCAGGGAGGAGCCCGCACTGAAGCTTTCTTT
>-|TRBJ2-1|few|TRBV10-2
CASSESSVRANEQFF
TGCGCCAGCAGTGAAAGCTCAGTCCGGGCGAATGAGCAGTTCTTC
>TRBD1|TRBJ2-7|many|TRBV20-1
CSARARTGLYEQYF
TGCAGTGCTAGGGCCCGGACAGGGCTCTACGAGCAGTACTTC
>TRBD1|TRBJ2-1|many|TRBV6-6
CASTPGQGNEQFF
TGTGCCAGCACTCCGGGACAGGGAAATGAGCAGTTCTTC
>-|TRBJ2-2|many|TRBV7-9
CASVRLANTGELFF
TGTGCCAGCGTGCGACTCGCGAACACCGGGGAGCTGTTTTTT
>-|TRBJ2-2|few|TRBV20-1
CSARDYRAETGELFF
TGCAGTGCTAGAGATTACCGGGCAGAAACCGGGGAGCTGTTTTTT
>-|TRBJ2-4|many|TRBV7-8
CASSLTENIQYF
TGTGCCAGCAGCTTAACAGAAAACATTCAGTACTTC
>TRBD2|TRBJ2-2|many|TRBV5-8
CASSPPLAENTGELFF
TGTGCCAGCAGCCCGCCACTAGCGGAGAACACCGGGGAGCTGTTTTTT
>-|TRBJ2-7|once|TRBV14
CDSSSEEGSPVLYEQYF
TGTGACAGCAGCTCAGAGGAGGGGTCACCCGTCCTCTACGAGCAGTACTTC
>-|TRBJ1-2|many|TRBV29-1
CSVEGTLDYGYTF
TGCAGCGTTGAAGGGACCTTAGACTATGGCTACACCTTC
>-|TRBJ1-1|many|TRBV5-1
CASSFTFTGSEAFF
TGCGCCAGCAGCTTTACATTTACAGGGAGTGAAGCTTTCTTT
>TRBD1|TRBJ1-1|many|TRBV19
CASVDRGLNTEAFF
TGTGCCAGTGTTGACAGGGGATTGAACACTGAAGCTTTCTTT
>TRBD2|TRBJ2-1|many|TRBV11-3
CASSLAGPHNGGNEQFF
TGTGCCAGCAGCCTAGCGGGACCCCACAATGGGGGCAATGAGCAGTTCTTC
>-|TRBJ2-2|few|TRBV7-6
CASSLAGEAGELFF
TGTGCCAGCAGCTTAGCGGGAGAGGCCGGGGAGCTGTTTTTT
>-|TRBJ2-1|few|TRBV6-2/TRBV6-3
CASSYLADEQFF
TGTGCCAGCAGTTACCTGGCGGATGAGCAGTTCTTC
>-|TRBJ2-3|many|TRBV27
CASSLGGAVAFTDTQYF
TGTGCCAGCAGTTTAGGGGGGGCGGTAGCGTTTACAGATACGCAGTATTTT
>TRBD2|TRBJ2-3|many|TRBV19
CASSMLAGAGTQYF
TGTGCCAGTAGTATGCTAGCGGGAGCAGGTACGCAGTATTTT
>-|TRBJ2-7|-|TRBV19
CASSTLANEQYF
TGTGCCAGTAGCACGCTTGCGAACGAGCAGTACTTC
>TRBD1|TRBJ2-7|many|TRBV29-1
CSGGQGLSYEQYF
TGCAGCGGGGGACAGGGACTCTCCTACGAGCAGTACTTC
>-|TRBJ1-1|many|TRBV2
CASREGQGGTEAFF
TGTGCCAGCCGCGAGGGACAAGGAGGGACTGAAGCTTTCTTT
>-|TRBJ2-3|few|TRBV7-9
CASSLVLAPTDTQYF
TGTGCCAGCAGCTTAGTTCTAGCTCCAACAGATACGCAGTATTTT
>-|TRBJ2-2|-|TRBV4-3
CASSLPSRTANTGELFF
TGCGCCAGCAGCCTTCCCTCCCGGACAGCGAACACCGGGGAGCTGTTTTTT
>-|TRBJ2-5|few|TRBV11-2
CASSSPLETQYF
TGTGCCAGCAGCTCCCCGTTAGAGACCCAGTACTTC
>TRBD1|TRBJ2-2|many|TRBV7-2
CASNTGGSSGELFF
TGTGCCAGTAACACAGGGGGCTCTTCCGGGGAGCTGTTTTTT
>-|TRBJ2-7|-|TRBV6-1
CASSGTPSYEQHF
TGTGCCAGCAGTGGAACCCCCTCCTACGAGCAGCACTTC
>-|TRBJ1-6|-|TRBV20-1
CSARDFISGAIFVNSPLHF
TGCAGTGCTAGAGATTTCATTTCAGGGGCGATTTTCGTTAATTCACCCCTCCACTTT
>-|TRBJ2-7|many|TRBV5-1
CASSLVDPGEQYF
TGCGCCAGCAGCTTGGTGGATCCGGGGGAGCAGTACTTC
>-|TRBJ2-5|many|TRBV30
CAWSVGTGRETQYF
TGTGCCTGGAGTGTAGGAACAGGGAGAGAGACCCAGTACTTC
>-|TRBJ2-7|many|TRBV28
CASSTLQISYEQYF
TGTGCCAGCAGTACACTCCAAATCTCCTACGAGCAGTACTTC
>-|TRBJ2-7|many|TRBV19
CASSFGKSYEQYF
TGTGCCAGTAGTTTCGGGAAGTCCTACGAGCAGTACTTC
>-|TRBJ1-3|-|TRBV6-1
CASSEAKGFSGNTIYF
TGTGCCAGCAGTGAAGCAAAGGGCTTCTCTGGAAACACCATATATTTT